This record looks at one TCR beta chain sequence and its context. Time point denoted: cycle 4 day 1 (C4D1), after 5 to 7 weeks of nivolumab. Each patient's relapse followed autologous stem cell transplantation, and brentuximab vedotin exposure varied. The authors purified CD4+ T cells from thawed PBMCs by magnetic negative selection. This entry comes from a study of PD-1 blockade in classical Hodgkin lymphoma. Measured with immunoSEQ multiplex PCR; TCRdb has only the in-frame clones, and not every one. The sample includes about 22,000 clones, approximately 70% of them seen just once. The CDR3 length is 15 residues. V lost 3 bases to trimming and J lost 1 base, with 11 bases between them. Germline V gene sequence: CDR1 KGHSH, CDR2 LQKENI.

The chain links TRBV18 to TRBJ2-3; D might be TRBD1 (6 bases). The sample was CD4+ T cells from blood, taken before the fourth cycle of nivolumab. The origin of this receptor is a human donor with classical Hodgkin lymphoma. The chain's CDR3 is CASSPEQGGTDTQYF. CDR3 DNA: TGTGCCAGCTCACCGGAACAGGGAGGCACAGATACGCAGTATTTT.